Below, one T cell receptor beta chain is given with its context. Its antigen is currently unknown. The data originate from a study of cytomegalovirus exposure and HLA in healthy donors. Vbeta (60) and Jbeta (13) primers were used in the PCR. Clones were read by immunoSEQ multiplex PCR, and TCRdb kept only the in-frame ones, dropping some. The data contain 93,000 or so clones, approximately 64% of them seen just once; the ten biggest clones take up 2.5% to 4%. Study-wide findings and caveats: About 87% or about 30% of the time was how often most TCR beta V segments were productive, according to an earlier analysis. TRBV6-2, TRBV6-3 and some other V segments were unresolvable in 87-base-pair reads.

V dropped 1 base and J dropped 7; count of bases not matched to a gene: 12. The CDR3 is made up of 17 amino acids. The germline CDR1 and CDR2 sequences are LNHNV and YYDKDF (reference sequence). What was sequenced was PBMCs. The V and J genes are TRBV15 and TRBJ2-7; 11 bases are shared with TRBD2. This sequence originates from a woman aged 45-65 years in good health and CMV-seronegative. The CDR3 DNA reads as TGTGCCACCAGCAGAGGCCCCTCACTAGCGGGAGTCGAGGAGCAGTACTTC. This codes for CATSRGPSLAGVEEQYF.